Each of the 16 T cell receptor beta chains below was sequenced from the same sample in a study of T-cell memory formation after mild COVID-19. One entry per CDR3 protein results from TCRdb running MiXCR on the 5' RACE reads. The table records 560,000 or so distinct CDR3 sequences, around 15% of them present only once. What was sequenced was PBMCs or a T cell subset sorted from them (not recorded which). The receptors derive from an adult woman who had mild COVID-19 (a few samples of this study predate the infection). Cell type and time point are not known.

This sequence joins TRBV12-3 or TRBV12-4 and TRBJ2-2; D might be TRBD1 (7 bases). The CDR3 loop spans 14 amino acids. Trimming stripped 7 bases from V and 1 base from J, with 10 bases between. CDR3 amino acids: CASTGGGNTGELFF. CDR3 in DNA: TGTGCCAGCACAGGGGGAGGGAACACCGGGGAGCTGTTTTTT.

The CDR3 DNA is TGTGCCAGCAGCCCCCTGGGTGAGGGCGCAAGAGAGACCCAGTACTTC. Encoded protein: CASSPLGEGARETQYF. The genes are TRBV9 and TRBJ2-5, with D perhaps matching TRBD2 (5 bases). The CDR3 contains 16 residues. Trimming took 4 bases from V and 4 from J, leaving 20 bases between them. Germline V gene data show CDR1 as SGDLS and CDR2 as YYNGEE.

This clonotype was recorded at least ten times. The rearrangement joins TRBV12-3 or TRBV12-4 to TRBJ1-2; D gene ambiguous. This CDR3 has 14 amino acids. V dropped 7 bases and J dropped 9 bases, with 21 bases sitting between them. The CDR3 DNA reads TGTGCCAGCAACTCCCGGCGGCAGGCGTTCAGCTACACCTTC. It codes for CASNSRRQAFSYTF.

This clonotype was counted between two and nine times. The chain combines TRBV15 with TRBJ2-1; TRBD2 agrees at 11 bases. This CDR3 region has 15 residues. J gave up 9 bases and V 5 bases, and 9 bases lay outside the gene matches. Per the germline V gene, CDR1 is LNHNV and CDR2 is YYDKDF (reference sequence). Written as DNA, the CDR3 is TGTGCCACCAGCCAAAGGTTAGCGGGAGGGGTTGAGCAGTTCTTC. Translating it yields CATSQRLAGGVEQFF.

There are a few counts of this clonotype. The rearrangement uses TRBV12-3 or TRBV12-4 and TRBJ1-2; D is uncertain. This CDR3 comprises 12 residues. V lost 6 bases and J lost 2, with 7 bases in between. The CDR3 sequence: CASSPQNYGYTF. In DNA form, the CDR3 reads TGTGCCAGCAGCCCTCAAAACTATGGCTACACCTTC.

This clonotype was observed a handful of times. V usage is TRBV6-5 and J usage is TRBJ1-5; the match to TRBD1 covers 7 bases. Germline values: CDR1 MNHEY, CDR2 SVGAGI. The CDR3 loop spans 13 amino acids. J was trimmed by 6 bases and V by 6 bases; bases with no gene match: 5. CDR3 amino acids: CASRSTGTQPQHF. The DNA of the CDR3 is TGTGCCAGCAGGTCGACAGGGACTCAGCCCCAGCATTTT.

The gene calls are TRBV29-1 and TRBJ2-1; 9 nucleotides line up with TRBD2. This CDR3 is 14 amino acids long. The germline gives CDR1 SQVTM, CDR2 ANQGSEA. Losses at the gene ends were 3 bases for V and 9 bases for J; bases not matched to a gene: 9. CDR3 loop: CSVEGRGGESEQFF. CDR3 nucleotide sequence: TGCAGCGTTGAGGGGCGGGGGGGCGAGTCTGAGCAGTTCTTC.

This clonotype was seen a few times. CDR3 sequence reads: CAIRLAQEETQYF. The CDR3 DNA follows: TGTGCCATCAGACTAGCTCAAGAGGAGACCCAGTACTTC. The genes are TRBV10-3 and TRBJ2-5; perhaps TRBD2 as D (6 bases). The CDR3 is 13 residues long. The germline V gene encodes CDR1 ENHRY and CDR2 SYGVKD. The V end was cut by 6 bases, the J end by 5 bases, with 13 bases between.

This clonotype showed up many times. The J gene is TRBJ2-5, the V gene TRBV10-3; D unresolved. Trimming removed 2 bases from V and 2 bases from J, with 15 bases in between. The CDR3 totals 16 residues. Germline V lookup: CDR1 ENHRY, CDR2 SYGVKD. CDR3 region: CAISEPPEFSQETQYF. CDR3 coding DNA: TGTGCCATCAGTGAGCCCCCTGAATTCAGTCAAGAGACCCAGTACTTC.

This clonotype was observed a single time. The V and J genes are TRBV6-6 and TRBJ1-6; 8 positions match TRBD1. CDR1 MNHNY and CDR2 SVGAGI come from the germline V gene (reference sequence). The trim removed 2 bases at V and 7 bases at J, leaving 7 bases unmatched. This CDR3 has 16 amino acids. The CDR3 DNA reads TGTGCCAGCAGTTACCCAGGGGACAGGTGGAATTCACCCCTCCACTTT. This translates into CASSYPGDRWNSPLHF.

In its sample, this clonotype was seen a few times. The CDR3 reads CASSLGADLHEQFF. The CDR3 bases are TGCGCCAGCAGCTTGGGGGCGGACCTTCATGAGCAGTTCTTC. The rearrangement uses TRBV5-1 and TRBJ2-1; D remains unclear. Germline V gene lookup returns CDR1 SGHRS and CDR2 YFSETQ. The CDR3 sequence is 14 residues long. The germline V and J ends were trimmed by 0 bases and 8 bases, with 12 bases remaining between them. The complete variable domain, with remaining parts taken from reference TRBV5-1 and TRBJ2-1, reads KAGVTQTPRYLIKTRGQQVTLSCSPISGHRSVSWYQQTPGQGLQFLFEYFSETQRNKGNFPGRFSGRQFSNSRSEMNVSTLELGDSALYLCASSLGADLHEQFFGPGTRLTVL.

This chain connects TRBV7-2 to TRBJ2-1, with 13 bases lining up with TRBD2. With 5 bases clipped from V and 7 bases from J, the junction kept 5 bases outside the gene matches. The CDR3 totals 15 residues. Germline CDR1 is SGHTA and CDR2 is FQGNSA. CDR3 nucleotide sequence: TGTGCCAGCAGCAAGACTAGCGGGGGGCGTAATGAGCAGTTCTTC. It encodes CASSKTSGGRNEQFF.

This clonotype came up a few times. The chain is built from TRBV5-1 and TRBJ2-1; TRBD2 agrees at 9 bases. Germline CDR1 is SGHRS and CDR2 is YFSETQ. V trimming: 5 bases; J trimming: 4 bases; junction bases outside the gene matches: 7. The CDR3 has 15 residues. The CDR3 coding sequence is TGCGCCAGCAGGGATAGCGGGGGCCCATACAATGAGCAGTTCTTC. Translated, it gives CASRDSGGPYNEQFF.

The rearrangement links TRBV12-3 or TRBV12-4 to TRBJ2-3, with TRBD2 matching 8 bases. The CDR3 length is 15 residues. The trim removed 6 bases at V and 3 bases at J, leaving 8 bases unmatched. The CDR3 coding sequence is TGTGCCAGCAGCCAAGCGGGGGCGGTGACAGATACGCAGTATTTT. It yields the protein CASSQAGAVTDTQYF.

This clonotype was seen a handful of times. This rearrangement joins TRBV29-1 to TRBJ2-5, with 11 bases lining up with TRBD2. V lost 4 bases and J lost 3; bases outside the gene matches: 16. CDR3 length equals 18 residues. Germline CDR1 is SQVTM and CDR2 is ANQGSEA. As DNA, the CDR3 is TGCAGCGTTGGGGCCGGGACTAGCGGAGACACACGAAAAGAGACCCAGTACTTC. Its protein product is CSVGAGTSGDTRKETQYF.

This clonotype occurred a few times. V usage is TRBV4-3 and J usage is TRBJ2-1, with D perhaps given as TRBD1 or TRBD2 (5 bases each). Trimming removed 1 base at V and 2 bases at J, with 18 bases between. Germline V gene lookup returns CDR1 LGHNA and CDR2 YSLEER. This CDR3 contains 18 residues. The DNA of the CDR3 is TGCGCCAGCAGCCAAGCCCCCGTCGGGGACGCCGCCTACAATGAGCAGTTCTTC. This translates into CASSQAPVGDAAYNEQFF.